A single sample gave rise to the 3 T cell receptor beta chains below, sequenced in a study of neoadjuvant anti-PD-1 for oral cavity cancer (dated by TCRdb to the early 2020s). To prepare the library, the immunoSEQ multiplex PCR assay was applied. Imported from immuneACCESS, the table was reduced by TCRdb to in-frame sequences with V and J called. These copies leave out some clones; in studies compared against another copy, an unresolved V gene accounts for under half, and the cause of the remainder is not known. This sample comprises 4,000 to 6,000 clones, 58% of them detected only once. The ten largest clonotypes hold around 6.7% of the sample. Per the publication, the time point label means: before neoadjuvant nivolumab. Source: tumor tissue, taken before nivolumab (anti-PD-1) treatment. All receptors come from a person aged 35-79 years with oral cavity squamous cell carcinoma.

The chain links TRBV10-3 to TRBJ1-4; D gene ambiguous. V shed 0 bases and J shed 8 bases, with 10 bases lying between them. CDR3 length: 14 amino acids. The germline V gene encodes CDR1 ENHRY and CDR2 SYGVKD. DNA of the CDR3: TGTGCCATCAGTGAGTCGGGATTAGGCGAAAAACTGTTTTTT. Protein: CAISESGLGEKLFF.

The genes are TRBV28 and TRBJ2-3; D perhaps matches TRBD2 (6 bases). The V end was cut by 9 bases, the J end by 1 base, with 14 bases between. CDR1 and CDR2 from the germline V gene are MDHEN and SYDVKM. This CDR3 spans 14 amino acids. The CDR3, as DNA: TGTGCCAGTAAAGCGGGCGGGGGCACAGATACGCAGTATTTT. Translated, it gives CASKAGGGTDTQYF.

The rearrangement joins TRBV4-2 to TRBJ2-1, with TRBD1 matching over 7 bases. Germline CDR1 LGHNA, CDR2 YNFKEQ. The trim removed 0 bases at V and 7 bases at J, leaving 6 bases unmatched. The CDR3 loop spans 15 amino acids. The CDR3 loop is CASSQDPGTANEQFF. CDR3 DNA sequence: TGTGCCAGCAGCCAAGATCCCGGGACAGCTAATGAGCAGTTCTTC.